This TCR beta chain derives from a study of B cell selection in AIRE deficiency. Whole-study results and caveats: Patient Tconv cells held about 30% of Treg sequences shared by healthy donors.

With V trimmed by 6 bases and J by 1 base, 8 bases remained unmatched. CDR3 size: 15 residues. Germline V CDR1 and CDR2: SGHTA, FQGNSA. Concerning this clone: Its antigen remains unidentified.

Regulatory T cells were sorted as CD4+CD25hiCD127low/negative. Using immunoSEQ multiplex PCR, the repertoire was profiled, and TCRdb retains in-frame clones only, with some absent. Of about 22,000 clones in the sample, approximately 91% are singletons; the top ten hold more than 1.3%. This TCR came from a human donor in good health. The specimen was CD4+CD25+ Tregs sorted from PBMCs. V is TRBV7-2 and J is TRBJ2-7, with 8 bases that match TRBD2. CDR3 nucleotides: TGTGCCAGCAGGCGGGGGGAGGGCGGATCCTACGAGCAGTACTTC. It is translated as CASRRGEGGSYEQYF.